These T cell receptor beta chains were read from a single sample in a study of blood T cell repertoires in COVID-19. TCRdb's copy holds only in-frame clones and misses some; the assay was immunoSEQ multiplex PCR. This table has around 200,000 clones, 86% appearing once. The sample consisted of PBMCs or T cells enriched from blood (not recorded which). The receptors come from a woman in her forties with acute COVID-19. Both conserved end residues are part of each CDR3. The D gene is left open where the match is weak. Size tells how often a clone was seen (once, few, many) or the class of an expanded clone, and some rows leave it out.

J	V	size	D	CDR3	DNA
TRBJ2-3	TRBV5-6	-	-	CASSRGTFTDTQYF	TGTGCCAGCAGCCGGGGAACTTTCACAGATACGCAGTATTTT
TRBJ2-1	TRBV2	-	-	CASPRLGRADNEQFF	TGTGCCAGCCCCCGACTCGGCAGGGCTGACAATGAGCAGTTCTTC
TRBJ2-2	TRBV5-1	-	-	CASSPWGHRPNTGELFF	TGCGCCAGCAGCCCTTGGGGACACCGGCCGAACACCGGGGAGCTGTTTTTT
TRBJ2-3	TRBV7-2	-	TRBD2	CASSSRRGGEDTQYF	TGTGCCAGCAGCTCCCGGCGGGGGGGAGAAGATACGCAGTATTTT
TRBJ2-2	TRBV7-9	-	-	CASSVSPGELFF	TGTGCCAGCAGCGTGAGTCCCGGGGAGCTGTTTTTT
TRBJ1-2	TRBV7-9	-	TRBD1	CASSLGQGIDGYTF	TGTGCCAGCAGCTTGGGACAGGGAATCGATGGCTACACCTTC
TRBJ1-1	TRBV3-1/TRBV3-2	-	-	CASSQVGDREAFF	TGTGCCAGCAGCCAAGTTGGAGACCGTGAAGCTTTCTTT
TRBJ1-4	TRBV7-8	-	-	CASGPWGGDEKLFF	TGTGCCAGCGGTCCGTGGGGAGGCGATGAAAAACTGTTTTTT
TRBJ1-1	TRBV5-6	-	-	CASSFHSEAFF	TGTGCCAGCAGCTTCCACTCTGAAGCTTTCTTT
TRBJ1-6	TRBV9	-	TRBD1	CASSPGTGTNSPLHF	TGTGCCAGCAGCCCGGGGACAGGGACGAATTCACCCCTCCACTTT
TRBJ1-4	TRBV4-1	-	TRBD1	CASSRQGPATNEKLFF	TGCGCCAGCAGCAGACAGGGCCCGGCAACTAATGAAAAACTGTTTTTT
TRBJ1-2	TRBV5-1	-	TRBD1	CASSYRDSSSGYGYTF	TGCGCCAGCAGCTACCGGGACAGCTCCTCGGGGTATGGCTACACCTTC
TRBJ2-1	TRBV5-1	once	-	CASSLAMVGNEQFF	TGCGCCAGCAGCTTGGCCATGGTCGGGAATGAGCAGTTCTTC
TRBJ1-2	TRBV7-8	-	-	CASSPRLGAPTNYGYTF	TGTGCCAGCAGCCCCCGGTTGGGGGCCCCCACCAACTATGGCTACACCTTC
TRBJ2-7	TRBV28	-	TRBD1	CASSLGGTGDYEQYF	TGTGCCAGCAGTTTGGGCGGGACAGGGGACTACGAGCAGTACTTC
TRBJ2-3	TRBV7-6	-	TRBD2	CASSPRIAGESTDTQYF	TGTGCCAGCAGCCCGAGAATAGCGGGCGAGAGCACAGATACGCAGTATTTT
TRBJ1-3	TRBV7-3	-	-	CASSVSGHSGNTIYF	TGTGCCAGCAGCGTATCAGGGCACTCTGGAAACACCATATATTTT
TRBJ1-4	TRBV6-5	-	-	CASRPGVNEKLFF	TGTGCCAGCAGACCAGGGGTGAATGAAAAACTGTTTTTT
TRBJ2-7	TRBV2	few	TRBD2	CASSVGLAGTYEQYF	TGTGCCAGCAGTGTGGGACTAGCGGGTACCTACGAGCAGTACTTC
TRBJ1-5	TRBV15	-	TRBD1	CATSPDREDQPQHF	TGTGCCACCAGCCCGGACAGGGAGGATCAGCCCCAGCATTTT
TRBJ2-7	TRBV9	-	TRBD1	CASSVYGTGSYEQYF	TGTGCCAGCAGCGTTTATGGGACAGGGTCCTACGAGCAGTACTTC
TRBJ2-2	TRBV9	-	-	CASTLKSTGELFF	TGTGCCAGCACTTTAAAGAGCACCGGGGAGCTGTTTTTT